This T cell receptor beta chain was profiled in a study of blood T cells in healthy people across ages. Study conclusions and caveats: Diversity figures derived from one million T cells were judged to underestimate the true value.

Germline CDR1 MNHEY, CDR2 SVGAGI. After removal of 5 bases from V and 7 bases from J, the junction contained 7 bases not matched to a gene. The CDR3 is made up of 15 amino acids. A J-beta primer mix and a sample-barcoded 5' primer were used in a second PCR of roughly 6 to 11 cycles. A template-switch adaptor that had 12 random nucleotides put a tag on each cDNA molecule. TCRdb ran MiXCR on the 5' RACE reads and lists one entry per CDR3 protein. Among around 1.5 million distinct CDR3 sequences listed, almost 60% were seen once. Worth noting for this clonotype: Its target is unknown.

Researchers isolated at least 7 million PBMCs per sample. The sequencing input was blood. This sequence originates from a man aged 18-30 years in good health. The rearrangement joins TRBV6-5 to TRBJ1-6; 8 nucleotides match TRBD1. DNA for the CDR3: TGTGCCAGCAGTGGTTCAGGGGGCAGGAATTCACCCCTCCACTTT. This codes for CASSGSGGRNSPLHF.